One T cell receptor (beta chain) is described in this entry. Antigen: not known. It was with 60 Vbeta and 13 Jbeta primers that the PCR ran. Assay used: immunoSEQ multiplex PCR; TCRdb lists only in-frame clones, some missing. Of some 120,000 clones in the sample, 60% to 85% were seen once. The CDR3 consists of 11 residues. Trimming cost V 8 bases and J 12 bases, with 19 bases left between them. Germline V gives CDR1 SQVTM, CDR2 ANQGSEA. The record originates from a study of cytomegalovirus exposure and HLA in healthy donors. Study-wide results and caveats: When a later analysis compared HLA-associated TCR beta chains with equally common others, the HLA-associated chains turned out to be more clonally expanded and to have lower generation probabilities.

The clonotype originates from a human donor in good health. This chain links TRBV29-1 with TRBJ1-1, with D possibly matching TRBD1 (5 bases). The sequencing input was PBMCs. The CDR3 sequence is CSMMGGSSTFF. The CDR3 bases are TGCAGCATGATGGGGGGGTCGTCTACTTTCTTT.